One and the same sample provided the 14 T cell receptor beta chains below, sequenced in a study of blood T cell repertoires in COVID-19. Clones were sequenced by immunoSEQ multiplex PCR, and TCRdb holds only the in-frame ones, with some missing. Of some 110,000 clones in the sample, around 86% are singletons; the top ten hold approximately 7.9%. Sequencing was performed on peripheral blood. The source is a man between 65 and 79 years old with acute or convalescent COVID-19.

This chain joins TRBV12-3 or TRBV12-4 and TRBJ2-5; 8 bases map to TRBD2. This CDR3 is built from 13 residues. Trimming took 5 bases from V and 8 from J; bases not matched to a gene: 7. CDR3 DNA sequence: TGTGCCAGCAGTCTGGGACTAGTCCAAACCCAGTACTTC. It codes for CASSLGLVQTQYF.

The CDR3 coding sequence is TGTGCCAGCTCACCCGGACAGGGCCACGAGCAGTACTTC. It translates to CASSPGQGHEQYF. V gene TRBV18 combines with J gene TRBJ2-7; 8 nucleotides agree with TRBD1. V shed 3 bases and J 5 bases; nucleotides not matched to a gene: 3. Germline assignment: CDR1 KGHSH and CDR2 LQKENI. The CDR3 runs to 13 residues.

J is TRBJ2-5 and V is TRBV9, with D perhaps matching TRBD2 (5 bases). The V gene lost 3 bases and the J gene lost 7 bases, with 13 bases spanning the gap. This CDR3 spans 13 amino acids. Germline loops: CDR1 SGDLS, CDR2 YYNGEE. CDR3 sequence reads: CASSAGDEGTQYF. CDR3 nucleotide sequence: TGTGCCAGCAGCGCCGGGGATGAAGGGACCCAGTACTTC.

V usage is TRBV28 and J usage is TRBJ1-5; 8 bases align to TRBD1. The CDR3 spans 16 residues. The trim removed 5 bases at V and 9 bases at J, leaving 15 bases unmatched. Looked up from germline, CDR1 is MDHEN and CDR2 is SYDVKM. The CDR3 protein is CASSPGQGAQAGPQHF. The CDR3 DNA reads TGTGCCAGCAGTCCCGGTCAGGGGGCCCAAGCGGGGCCCCAGCATTTT. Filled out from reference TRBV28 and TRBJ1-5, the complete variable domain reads DVKVTQSSRYLVKRTGEKVFLECVQDMDHENMFWYRQDPGLGLRLIYFSYDVKMKEKGDIPEGYSVSREKKERFSLILESASTNQTSMYLCASSPGQGAQAGPQHFGDGTRLSIL.

The CDR3 DNA reads as TGTGCCAGCAGCAGCCCGGGACAGAGGAGCACCGGGGAGCTGTTTTTT. It is translated as CASSSPGQRSTGELFF. V and J are TRBV21-1 and TRBJ2-2; the table's TRBD1 call for D was not verified on the DNA. TRBV21-1 is shown as a pseudogene. The CDR3 extends over 16 amino acids.

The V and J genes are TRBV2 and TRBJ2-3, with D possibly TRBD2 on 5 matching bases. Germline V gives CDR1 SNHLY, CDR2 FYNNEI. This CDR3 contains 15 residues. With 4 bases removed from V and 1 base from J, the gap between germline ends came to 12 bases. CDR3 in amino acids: CASSGSGSGTDTQYF. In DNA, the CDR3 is TGTGCCAGCAGTGGGTCGGGAAGCGGCACAGATACGCAGTATTTT.

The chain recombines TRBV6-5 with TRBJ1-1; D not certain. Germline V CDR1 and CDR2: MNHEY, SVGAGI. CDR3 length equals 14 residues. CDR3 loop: CAVRRGETYTEAFF. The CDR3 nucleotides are TGTGCTGTACGGCGAGGAGAAACATACACTGAAGCTTTCTTT.

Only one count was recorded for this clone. In DNA form, the CDR3 reads TGTGCCAGTAGTATTTCCCTCGGGACACTTTACAATGAGCAGTTCTTC. Protein product: CASSISLGTLYNEQFF. J is TRBJ2-1 and V is TRBV19; TRBD1 might be the D (6 bases). V lost 3 bases to trimming and J lost 4 bases, with 16 bases between them. The CDR3 is 16 amino acids. Germline V gives CDR1 LNHDA, CDR2 SQIVND (reference sequence).

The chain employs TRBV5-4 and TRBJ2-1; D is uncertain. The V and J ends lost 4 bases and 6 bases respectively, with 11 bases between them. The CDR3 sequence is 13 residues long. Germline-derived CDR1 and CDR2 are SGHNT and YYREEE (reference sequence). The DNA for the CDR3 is TGTGCCAGCAGCCTCCGAACAGTCAATGAGCAGTTCTTC. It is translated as CASSLRTVNEQFF.

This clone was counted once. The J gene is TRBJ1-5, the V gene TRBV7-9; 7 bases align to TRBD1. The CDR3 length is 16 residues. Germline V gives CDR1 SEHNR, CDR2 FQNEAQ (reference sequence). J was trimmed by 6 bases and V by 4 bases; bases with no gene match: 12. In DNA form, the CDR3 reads TGTGCCAGCAGCTCCGAATCGACAGGGTTCGGTCAGCCCCAGCATTTT. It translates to CASSSESTGFGQPQHF.

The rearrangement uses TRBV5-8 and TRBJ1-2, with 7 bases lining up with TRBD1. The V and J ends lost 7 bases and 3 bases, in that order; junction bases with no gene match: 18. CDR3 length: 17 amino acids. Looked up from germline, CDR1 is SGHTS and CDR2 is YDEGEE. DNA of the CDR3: TGTGCCAGCTCGCCAACGGGCCCGGGACAGAGGGACTATGGCTACACCTTC. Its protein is CASSPTGPGQRDYGYTF.

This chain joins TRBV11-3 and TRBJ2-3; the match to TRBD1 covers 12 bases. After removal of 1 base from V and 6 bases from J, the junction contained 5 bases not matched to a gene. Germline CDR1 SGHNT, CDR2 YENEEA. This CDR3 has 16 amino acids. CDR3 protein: CASSLGGQGARDTQYF. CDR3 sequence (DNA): TGTGCCAGCAGCTTAGGGGGACAGGGGGCGAGGGATACGCAGTATTTT.

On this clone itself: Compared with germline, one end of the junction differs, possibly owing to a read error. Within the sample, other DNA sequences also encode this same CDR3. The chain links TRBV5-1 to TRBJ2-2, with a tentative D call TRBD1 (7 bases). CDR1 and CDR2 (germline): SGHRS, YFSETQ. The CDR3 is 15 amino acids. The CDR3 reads CASSAGTANTGELFF. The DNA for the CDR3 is TGCGCCAGCAGCGCGGGGACAGCGAATACCGGGGAGCTGTTTTTT.

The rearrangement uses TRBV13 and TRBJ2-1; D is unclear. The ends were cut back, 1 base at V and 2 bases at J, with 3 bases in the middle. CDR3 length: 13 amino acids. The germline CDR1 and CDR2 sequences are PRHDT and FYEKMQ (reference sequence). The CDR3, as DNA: TGTGCCAGCAGCTTAGTAGCCTACAATGAGCAGTTCTTC. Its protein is CASSLVAYNEQFF.